The rows below give T cell receptor beta chains drawn from one sample of a study of shared clonotypes between healthy human individuals. The repertoire was sequenced with immunoSEQ multiplex PCR; TCRdb's copy has only in-frame clones and lacks some. The data show just over 2,000,000 clones, with around 96% seen just once and 0.85% to 1.3% held by the top ten. The sample consisted of naive CD8+ T cells sorted from blood. Source of these receptors: a man aged 18 to 29 in good health. The CDR3 runs from the conserved cysteine through the conserved F or W. The D gene is left open where the match is weak. Expanded clones get a size class; other rows say once, few or many, or leave the size out.

v_gene	j_gene	abundance	d_gene	CDR3aa	CDR3nt
TRBV7-9	TRBJ1-2	NA	NA	CASSLAAANYGYTF	TGTGCCAGCAGCTTAGCGGCCGCAAACTATGGCTACACCTTC
TRBV2	TRBJ1-1	NA	NA	CASSEGQGRNTEAFF	TGTGCCAGCAGTGAAGGTCAGGGGAGGAACACTGAAGCTTTCTTT
TRBV11-2	TRBJ2-7	NA	NA	CASSLGGRTYEQYF	TGTGCCAGCAGCTTAGGCGGCAGGACCTACGAGCAGTACTTC
TRBV19	TRBJ1-4	NA	TRBD1	CASSTPGQGWPNEKLFF	TGTGCCAGTAGTACACCGGGACAGGGATGGCCTAATGAAAAACTGTTTTTT
TRBV5-4	TRBJ1-2	NA	TRBD1	CASNRQGAGSIYGYTF	TGTGCCAGCAACCGACAGGGGGCGGGTTCGATCTATGGCTACACCTTC
TRBV7-2	TRBJ2-1	NA	TRBD2	CASSLGAGSGYNEQFF	TGTGCCAGCAGCCTAGGTGCTGGTAGCGGGTACAATGAGCAGTTCTTC
TRBV11-1	TRBJ2-5	NA	TRBD1	CASSLIQDRGQQYF	TGTGCCAGCAGCTTAATCCAGGACAGGGGACAGCAGTACTTC
TRBV5-4	TRBJ1-1	NA	TRBD1	CASSSLTGLTEAFF	TGTGCCAGCAGCTCATTGACAGGGTTGACTGAAGCTTTCTTT
TRBV5-4	TRBJ1-6	NA	NA	CASSRTTGSANSPLHF	TGTGCCAGCAGCCGTACAACAGGGTCCGCCAATTCACCCCTCCACTTT
TRBV27	TRBJ2-7	NA	NA	CASSSMGGPYEQYF	TGTGCCAGCAGTAGCATGGGAGGTCCCTACGAGCAGTACTTC
TRBV27	TRBJ2-3	NA	NA	CASSLVGWGGTDTQYF	TGTGCCAGCAGTTTAGTAGGGTGGGGAGGCACAGATACGCAGTATTTT
TRBV4-1	TRBJ2-2	NA	TRBD2	CASSQPTSGDNTGELFF	TGCGCCAGCAGCCAACCCACTAGCGGGGATAACACCGGGGAGCTGTTTTTT
TRBV4-1	TRBJ1-6	few	NA	CASSRQNNSPLHF	TGCGCCAGCAGCCGACAGAATAATTCACCCCTCCACTTT
TRBV5-5	TRBJ1-5	NA	NA	CASSLRELVGPQHF	TGTGCCAGCAGCTTGAGGGAACTGGTCGGGCCCCAGCATTTT
TRBV4-1	TRBJ2-2	NA	NA	CASSQDRGLGELFF	TGCGCCAGCAGCCAAGACAGAGGACTTGGGGAGCTGTTTTTT
TRBV5-6	TRBJ2-6	NA	NA	CASSLDRENSGANVLTF	TGTGCCAGCAGCTTGGACAGGGAAAACTCTGGGGCCAACGTCCTGACTTTC